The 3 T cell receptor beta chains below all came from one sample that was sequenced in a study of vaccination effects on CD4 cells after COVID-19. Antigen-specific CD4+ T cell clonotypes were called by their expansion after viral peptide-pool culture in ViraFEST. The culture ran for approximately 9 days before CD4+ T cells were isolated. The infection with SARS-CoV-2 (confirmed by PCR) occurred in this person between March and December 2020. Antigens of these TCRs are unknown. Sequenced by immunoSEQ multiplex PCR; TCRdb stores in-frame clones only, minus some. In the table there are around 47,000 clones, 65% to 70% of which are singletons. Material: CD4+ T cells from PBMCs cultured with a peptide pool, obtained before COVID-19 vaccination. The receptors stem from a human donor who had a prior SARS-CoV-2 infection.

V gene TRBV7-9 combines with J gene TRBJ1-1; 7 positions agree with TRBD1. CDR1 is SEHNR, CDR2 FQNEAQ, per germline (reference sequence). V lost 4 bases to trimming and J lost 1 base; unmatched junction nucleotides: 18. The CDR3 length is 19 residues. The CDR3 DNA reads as TGTGCCAGCAGCTCCATTACTCTGACAGGGAGGGTAGAGAACACTGAAGCTTTCTTT. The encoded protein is CASSSITLTGRVENTEAFF.

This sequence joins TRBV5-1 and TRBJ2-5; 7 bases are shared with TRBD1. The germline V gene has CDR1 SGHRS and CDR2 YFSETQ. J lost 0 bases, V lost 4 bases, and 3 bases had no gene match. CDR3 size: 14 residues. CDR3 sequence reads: CASSPGTDQETQYF. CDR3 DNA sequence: TGCGCCAGCAGCCCAGGGACAGACCAAGAGACCCAGTACTTC.

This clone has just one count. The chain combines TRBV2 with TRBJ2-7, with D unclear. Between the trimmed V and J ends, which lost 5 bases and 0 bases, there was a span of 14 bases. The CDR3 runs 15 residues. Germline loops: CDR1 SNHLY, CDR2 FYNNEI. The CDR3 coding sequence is TGTGCCAGCAGTAGTAGTCGTCTCCTCTCCTACGAGCAGTACTTC. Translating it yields CASSSSRLLSYEQYF.